A single sample gave rise to the 3 T cell receptor beta chains below, sequenced in a study of metastatic and nonmetastatic thyroid tumors. TCRdb re-clonotyped the PCR reads via MiXCR. The sample records about 24,000 clones, roughly an eighth being singletons. Ahead of thyroid surgery, no patient had received treatment of any kind. Sequencing input: blood. These TCRs come from a female donor with papillary thyroid cancer or a benign thyroid nodule (not recorded which). Some clones in this sample may be carry-over from other donors' samples.

V usage is TRBV28 and J usage is TRBJ1-4, with D perhaps matching TRBD1 (5 bases). This CDR3 region has 15 residues. Trimming removed 8 bases from V and 10 bases from J, with 23 bases in between. Germline V gene data show CDR1 as MDHEN and CDR2 as SYDVKM. The CDR3 DNA reads TGTGCCAGCGGGGGATTCCGGGACGGTATGGGAAAACTGTTTTTT. Protein sequence: CASGGFRDGMGKLFF. Full variable domain (remainder filled in from reference TRBV28 and TRBJ1-4): DVKVTQSSRYLVKRTGEKVFLECVQDMDHENMFWYRQDPGLGLRLIYFSYDVKMKEKGDIPEGYSVSREKKERFSLILESASTNQTSMYLCASGGFRDGMGKLFFGSGTQLSVL.

In its sample, this clone was seen many times. The chain joins TRBV5-5 to TRBJ2-5; 8 bases align to TRBD2. J lost 5 bases, V lost 4 bases, and 10 bases had no gene match. The germline gives CDR1 SGHKS, CDR2 YYEKEE (reference sequence). CDR3 length: 15 residues. Here the CDR3 reads CASSPGGGLVETQYF. DNA of the CDR3: TGTGCCAGCAGCCCCGGGGGGGGGCTGGTGGAGACCCAGTACTTC.

By share, this clone ranks as medium-sized. The V gene is TRBV4-2, the J gene TRBJ2-2; 7 positions match TRBD2. After removal of 0 bases from V and 9 bases from J, the junction contained 7 bases not matched to a gene. The CDR3 is 15 amino acids. Per the germline V gene, CDR1 is LGHNA and CDR2 is YNFKEQ. CDR3 region: CASSQDLGEGRELFF. In DNA form, the CDR3 reads TGTGCCAGCAGCCAAGATCTGGGGGAGGGCCGGGAGCTGTTTTTT.